The 26 T cell receptor beta chains presented below share a single source sample, sequenced in a study of T-cell reconstitution after alpha-beta-depleted transplantation in children (dated by TCRdb to 2016 to 2017). The sample's treatment or condition label, in plain terms: allogeneic hematopoietic cell transplantation with graft depleted of TCRalphabeta T cells and CD19 B cells. Preparation of the library involved PCR. The listed sequencing device is Illumina HiSeq 2500. TCR library preparation used molecular barcoding, with unique molecular identifiers applied to normalize quantification of the TCRbeta repertoire. Clones were called with MiXCR by TCRdb after fastp trimmed the public reads at Q25, and only in-frame beta chains were retained. Every CDR3 protein is listed once, alongside the most common genes and DNA of its rows. This sample comprises about 580,000 distinct CDR3 sequences, more than 20% of them detected only once. Approximately 14% of the sample belongs to the ten largest clones.

Sequences were derived from PBMCs, mostly from graft donor cells, sampled 360 days after TCRalphabeta/CD19-depleted stem cell transplant. The receptors come from a boy in the first two years of life who had a stem cell transplant for acute myeloid leukemia, so the T cells may come from the graft donor.

This clonotype has at least ten counts. The chain couples TRBV7-3 to TRBJ2-2; 8 bases align to TRBD1. The length of the CDR3 is 15 residues. The germline V gene encodes CDR1 SGHTA and CDR2 FQGTGA. V lost 4 bases, J lost 3 bases, and 4 bases stayed unmatched. The CDR3 DNA is TGTGCCAGCAGCTCAGGGGGCGCGGACACCGGGGAGCTGTTTTTT. Translated, it gives CASSSGGADTGELFF.

This clonotype was observed a handful of times. The rearrangement links TRBV28 to TRBJ2-7; D is tentatively TRBD1 or TRBD2 (5 bases each). Germline CDR1 is MDHEN and CDR2 is SYDVKM. The ends were cut back, 5 bases at V and 2 bases at J, with 10 bases in the middle. This CDR3 comprises 13 residues. The CDR3 region is CASSRGPTYEQYV. The CDR3 nucleotides read TGTGCCAGCAGTCGGGGACCGACCTACGAGCAGTACGTC.

The gene calls are TRBV7-9 and TRBJ2-7; D may be TRBD1 (5 bases). V lost 1 base and J 5 bases, leaving 15 bases between the germline ends. The CDR3 covers 15 residues. CDR1 is SEHNR, CDR2 FQNEAQ, per germline (reference sequence). The CDR3 sequence is CASSLGQGGFDEQYV. CDR3 DNA sequence: TGTGCCAGCAGCTTAGGGCAGGGTGGTTTCGACGAGCAGTACGTC.

This clonotype was recorded at least ten times. The CDR3 nucleotides read TGTGCCATCAGTGAGTCGGGACAGGGCTCCGAGCAGTACTTC. Residues: CAISESGQGSEQYF. This chain connects TRBV10-3 to TRBJ2-7, with 9 bases aligning to TRBD1. The length of the CDR3 is 14 residues. V dropped 0 bases and J dropped 6; count of bases not matched to a gene: 3. The germline CDR1 and CDR2 sequences are ENHRY and SYGVKD.

This clonotype came up many times. This chain links TRBV10-3 with TRBJ1-2, with D possibly TRBD1 on 6 matching bases. V was clipped by 7 bases and J by 3 bases, with 9 bases between them. Looked up from germline, CDR1 is ENHRY and CDR2 is SYGVKD. CDR3 length: 12 residues. The CDR3 sequence is CAINGQHYGYTF. The CDR3 nucleotides read TGTGCCATCAATGGACAGCACTATGGCTACACCTTC.

The chain recombines TRBV10-3 with TRBJ2-2, with D hard to call. Germline CDR1 reads ENHRY; CDR2 reads SYGVKD. V was pared by 0 bases and J by 3 bases, with 8 bases between. The CDR3 consists of 15 residues. The CDR3 here is CAISESSRYTGELFF. The CDR3 coding sequence is TGTGCCATCAGTGAGTCGAGCAGGTACACCGGGGAGCTGTTTTTT.

The rearrangement links TRBV12-3 or TRBV12-4 to TRBJ2-3; D is ambiguous. The CDR3 runs to 16 residues. V lost 2 bases to trimming and J lost 2 bases, with 14 bases between them. CDR3 DNA: TGTGCCAGCAGTTTAAGCTGGGGATCCTTCACAGATACGCAGTATTTT. Protein sequence: CASSLSWGSFTDTQYF.

Many counts were recorded for this clonotype. This chain uses TRBV20-1 with TRBJ1-6, with D maybe TRBD1 (5 bases). CDR3 length: 11 amino acids. V was shortened by 5 bases and J by 7 bases, with 6 bases between the two germline ends. Germline lookup yields CDR1 DFQATT and CDR2 SNEGSKA (reference sequence). CDR3 protein: CSAPGNSPLHF. CDR3 in DNA: TGCAGTGCTCCAGGGAATTCACCCCTCCACTTT.

The CDR3 sequence: CASSRGGFGNEQFF. CDR3 bases: TGTGCCAGCAGCCGCGGGGGTTTTGGGAATGAGCAGTTCTTC. This chain uses TRBV3-1 with TRBJ2-1, with 7 nucleotides matching TRBD2. CDR3 length equals 14 residues. Germline V lookup: CDR1 LGHDT, CDR2 YNNKEL (reference sequence). J gave up 7 bases and V 4 bases, and 7 bases lay outside the gene matches.

At least ten counts were recorded for this clonotype. The CDR3 nucleotides are TGTGCCAGCAGTTTCCTTGGCGGGGGACCCTACAATGAGCAGTTCTTC. Translated, it gives CASSFLGGGPYNEQFF. This rearrangement joins TRBV12-3 or TRBV12-4 to TRBJ2-1; 7 positions agree with TRBD2. Trimming at V came to 3 bases and at J to 2 bases, leaving 7 bases not matched to a gene. The CDR3 is made up of 16 amino acids.

This clonotype was detected many times. The chain links TRBV20-1 to TRBJ2-5, with D maybe TRBD1 (6 bases). Trimming shortened V by 0 bases and J by 3 bases, and 29 bases separated the two germline ends. This CDR3 comprises 20 residues. CDR1 and CDR2 (germline): DFQATT, SNEGSKA (reference sequence). The CDR3 spells CSARDPNDRTTKHGKETQYF. CDR3 sequence (DNA): TGCAGTGCTAGAGATCCTAACGACAGGACCACCAAGCACGGCAAAGAGACCCAGTACTTC.

Many counts were recorded for this clonotype. Compared with germline, one end of the junction differs, possibly owing to a read error. The chain couples TRBV29-1 to TRBJ1-2; TRBD1 aligns across 8 bases. CDR1 and CDR2 (germline): SQVTM, ANQGSEA. This CDR3 spans 13 amino acids. Here the CDR3 DNA reads TGCAGCGTTGAGCAGGGGGCTAAATATGGCTACACCTTC. Its translation is CSVEQGAKYGYTF.

The genes are TRBV6-6 and TRBJ1-2, with D hard to call. Trimming stripped 11 bases from V and 3 bases from J, with 16 bases between. The CDR3 loop spans 13 amino acids. CDR1 MNHNY and CDR2 SVGAGI come from the germline V gene (reference sequence). CDR3 amino acids: CASQSGVDYGYTF. In nucleotides, the CDR3 is TGTGCCTCCCAATCAGGCGTGGACTATGGCTACACCTTC.

V and J are TRBV4-3 and TRBJ2-1; no definite D call. The germline V gene encodes CDR1 LGHNA and CDR2 YSLEER. This CDR3 spans 14 amino acids. Trimming removed 0 bases at V and 2 bases at J, with 5 bases between. CDR3 protein: CASSQDSTYNEQFF. For the CDR3, the DNA is TGCGCCAGCAGCCAAGACAGTACCTACAATGAGCAGTTCTTC.

A single count supports this clonotype. The chain couples TRBV20-1 to TRBJ2-2; D not certain. Per the germline V gene, CDR1 is DFQATT and CDR2 is SNEGSKA (reference sequence). V shed 1 base and J shed 1 base, with 10 bases lying between them. The CDR3 is made up of 15 amino acids. The CDR3 here is CSARAAPLNTGELFF. Here the CDR3 DNA reads TGCAGTGCTAGAGCCGCGCCTCTGAACACCGGGGAGCTGTTTTTT.

This clonotype was detected ten times or more. CDR3 loop: CSARMGRGLQETQYF. The DNA for the CDR3 is TGCAGTGCTAGAATGGGCAGGGGATTACAAGAGACCCAGTACTTC. The chain employs TRBV20-1 and TRBJ2-5, with D perhaps TRBD1 (6 bases). CDR3 length: 15 amino acids. V was cut by 2 bases and J by 2 bases, with 15 bases left in between. Germline assignment: CDR1 DFQATT and CDR2 SNEGSKA (reference sequence).

The V gene is TRBV20-1, the J gene TRBJ2-3; D possibly corresponds to TRBD2 (5 bases). Germline lookup yields CDR1 DFQATT and CDR2 SNEGSKA (reference sequence). The CDR3 totals 15 residues. V was pared by 3 bases and J by 0 bases, with 13 bases between. CDR3 sequence reads: CSASPPSRSTDTQYF. The CDR3, as DNA: TGCAGTGCTAGCCCTCCTAGCCGGAGCACAGATACGCAGTATTTT.

DNA for the CDR3: TGTGCCAGCAGCCCGGGGACAGGGGCCTCCGAGCAGTACTTC. It yields the protein CASSPGTGASEQYF. The chain links TRBV7-2 to TRBJ2-7; 10 positions agree with TRBD1. Germline V gene sequence: CDR1 SGHTA, CDR2 FQGNSA. V shed 5 bases and J 6 bases; nucleotides not matched to a gene: 7. The CDR3 sequence is 14 residues long.

The chain recombines TRBV20-1 with TRBJ2-1; tentatively, D is TRBD1 or TRBD2 (5 bases each). Per germline, CDR1 DFQATT and CDR2 SNEGSKA (reference sequence). V dropped 3 bases and J dropped 0 bases, with 12 bases sitting between them. The CDR3 is 15 residues long. The CDR3 DNA reads TGCAGTGCTAGTGTTGGGGGTAGCTCCTACAATGAGCAGTTCTTC. Encoded protein: CSASVGGSSYNEQFF.

This clonotype has more than one count but fewer than ten. For the CDR3, the DNA is TGTGCCAGCGGACAGACTAGTACAGATACGCAGTATTTT. This translates into CASGQTSTDTQYF. The chain joins TRBV6-1 to TRBJ2-3; D possibly matches TRBD1 or TRBD2 (6 bases each). The V gene's germline CDR1 is MNHNS and CDR2 SASEGT. This CDR3 comprises 13 residues. The V gene lost 8 bases and the J gene lost 3 bases, with 12 bases spanning the gap.

This chain links TRBV10-2 with TRBJ2-3; D unclear. Germline V lookup: CDR1 WSHSY, CDR2 SAAADI. The CDR3 covers 14 residues. Trimming took off 8 bases at V and 4 bases at J, with 16 bases between the two ends. The CDR3 is CASSRGSGPDTQYF. CDR3 bases: TGCGCCAGCTCCCGAGGTTCGGGCCCAGATACGCAGTATTTT.

This clonotype was observed at least ten times. V and J are TRBV10-3 and TRBJ2-7; possible D gene TRBD2, 7 bases. Trimming cost V 2 bases and J 2 bases, with 10 bases left between them. The CDR3 is 14 residues long. Per the germline V gene, CDR1 is ENHRY and CDR2 is SYGVKD. The CDR3 nucleotides read TGTGCCATCAGTGAGGAGGGGGGGGCCTACGAGCAGTACGTC. Translation gives CAISEEGGAYEQYV.

The rearrangement links TRBV12-3 or TRBV12-4 to TRBJ1-6; no firm D call. Trimming took off 1 base at V and 7 bases at J, with 11 bases between the two ends. The CDR3 has 15 amino acids. The CDR3 DNA follows: TGTGCCAGCAGTTTAGGGACCAGCCTGAATTCACCCCTCCACTTT. It codes for CASSLGTSLNSPLHF.

The gene calls are TRBV7-3 and TRBJ2-1; 8 bases are shared with TRBD1. The trim removed 8 bases at V and 5 bases at J, leaving 8 bases unmatched. Germline assignment: CDR1 SGHTA and CDR2 FQGTGA. The CDR3 runs 14 residues. CDR3 sequence: CASQPQGADNEQFF. The DNA of the CDR3 is TGTGCCAGCCAACCCCAGGGGGCGGACAATGAGCAGTTCTTC.

The genes are TRBV12-3 or TRBV12-4 and TRBJ2-3; 10 positions agree with TRBD1. The CDR3 runs to 15 residues. Trimming at V came to 5 bases and at J to 4 bases, leaving 6 bases not matched to a gene. CDR3 protein: CASSRVGTGADTQYF. CDR3 in DNA: TGTGCCAGCAGTCGAGTCGGGACAGGGGCAGATACGCAGTATTTT.

This clonotype was counted between two and nine times. The chain employs TRBV12-3 or TRBV12-4 and TRBJ2-3, with 7 bases lining up with TRBD1. V was pared by 5 bases and J by 3 bases, with 5 bases of the junction left unmatched. CDR3 length equals 14 residues. The CDR3 DNA follows: TGTGCCAGCAGTCATCAGACAGGGACAGATACGCAGTATTTT. It yields the protein CASSHQTGTDTQYF.